This entry concerns a single TCR beta chain. Generated by immunoSEQ multiplex PCR, the TCRdb table keeps only in-frame clones and is missing some. The repertoire includes about 94,000 clones, around 94% of them detected once, and around 0.86% sits in the top ten. The CDR3 consists of 16 residues. CDR1 and CDR2 (germline): SGHRS, YFSETQ. Trimming cost V 0 bases and J 1 base, with 14 bases left between them. The record originates from a study of T cell changes during pregnancy in multiple sclerosis. The source is a female donor with multiple sclerosis, enrolled in a pregnancy study. The genes are TRBV5-1 and TRBJ2-7; perhaps TRBD1 as D (6 bases). The starting material was peripheral blood, obtained in the third trimester of pregnancy. The CDR3 reads CASSLDRALVSYEQYF. The CDR3 DNA reads as TGCGCCAGCAGCTTGGACAGGGCCCTGGTATCCTACGAGCAGTACTTC.